This T cell receptor (beta chain) was captured in a study of blood T cell repertoires in COVID-19 (dated by TCRdb to 2018 to 2020). Background on the whole study: Collaborator samples came from the United States, Italy and Spain and covered acute and convalescent phases of COVID-19. The material from the prospective study consisted of cDNA or gDNA derived from T cells, B-cell-depleted T cells, or PBMCs. The dataset comprised deeply sampled blood TCRbeta repertoires from subjects exposed to, actively infected with, or recovered from COVID-19. The repertoires were released in a freely available public database intended as a resource for research on the immune response to SARS-CoV-2. The samples were drawn from the first 160 participants of the ongoing ImmuneRACE study and from 1,254 subjects provided by 6 global collaborators. Sample metadata almost always included a de-identified subject ID, COVID-19 status, age in years and sex. Where HLA class I and class II types were available, the types were taken from metadata supplied by the sample provider, not from assay-based typing. Overall results and qualifications from the work: How much clinical and demographic metadata was included differed by source and by participant, and the metadata was provided uncurated.

TCRbeta CDR3 regions were amplified from genomic DNA by means of the immunoSEQ Assay, a bias-controlled multiplex PCR. The authors' pipeline ran thus. Nucleated cell counts per sample were estimated from amplification of reference gene primers within the assay. To quantify the absolute abundance of each unique TCRbeta CDR3 rearrangement, sequence reads were collapsed and filtered. For each sample, productive Simpson clonality was calculated as the square root of Simpson's diversity index across productive rearrangements. TCRdb limited this immuneACCESS table to in-frame rearrangements with V and J called. A share of clones is missing; checked studies link under half to unresolved V genes, and the rest is unexplained. The V and J calls and clone size were taken over from that table, and D and trimming were inferred from the DNA. For this sample there are 250,000 to 300,000 clones; approximately 85% appear just once. The leading ten clones occupy 9.5% to 12% of the sample.

Whole blood was collected in K2EDTA tubes by collaborating institutions according to the institutions' own protocols. For TCRbeta analysis, collaborator samples were shipped as frozen whole blood, as isolated PBMCs, or as DNA extracted from either sample type. As for this clone: Its antigen has not been determined. Per-base qualities were not stored, and no clone one base away is much larger.

From the cysteine up to the phenylalanine, the CDR3 has a length of 12 residues. The kept DNA is CDR3 alone, 36 bases in frame from the first base. CDR1 MNHEY and CDR2 SVGAGI are derived from the germline V gene. Trimming removed 8 bases from V and 8 bases from J, leaving 12 bases between the germline ends. This clonotype was obtained from a woman aged 70-85 years with acute or convalescent COVID-19. Recombination joined TRBV6-5 with TRBJ1-4; the D segment could be TRBD1, given 6 matching bases. Sample: peripheral blood. The CDR3 loop reads CASGYRAEKLFF. The bases are TGTGCCAGCGGCTACAGGGCAGAAAAACTGTTTTTT.